A selection of T cell receptor beta chains follows, all from one sample in a study of T cell responses to AZD1222 COVID-19 vaccine. The assay was immunoSEQ multiplex PCR, and TCRdb's table has in-frame clones only and misses some. The sample shows 160,000 or so clones, more than 90% of them seen only once. The source was peripheral blood, collected on day 0 of AZD1222 vaccination. All receptors come from an adult in good health. CDR3s include the opening cysteine and the closing phenylalanine or tryptophan. A D gene is named only where the DNA matches it firmly. A row's size may be missing; if present it is once, few, many or a size class.

length: 14; size: NA; J: TRBJ2-5; D: TRBD1; V: TRBV2; CDR3: CASSRDRGQETQYF; DNA: TGTGCCAGCAGTCGGGACAGGGGGCAAGAGACCCAGTACTTC
length: 14; size: NA; J: TRBJ1-2; D: TRBD1; V: TRBV6-5; CDR3: CASRRQGAGHGYTF; DNA: TGTGCCAGCAGAAGACAGGGGGCTGGCCATGGCTACACCTTC
length: 15; size: medium-sized; J: TRBJ1-5; D: NA; V: TRBV11-2; CDR3: CASSLDGVSGQPQHF; DNA: TGTGCCAGCAGCTTAGATGGGGTATCGGGTCAGCCCCAGCATTTT
length: 15; size: NA; J: TRBJ1-5; D: NA; V: TRBV11-2; CDR3: CASSLGQNSNQPQHF; DNA: TGTGCCAGCAGCTTGGGACAAAATAGCAATCAGCCCCAGCATTTT
length: 14; size: once; J: TRBJ2-3; D: TRBD2; V: TRBV30; CDR3: CAWRIGGRGDTQYF; DNA: TGTGCCTGGAGGATCGGCGGGAGAGGGGATACGCAGTATTTT
length: 14; size: NA; J: TRBJ1-1; D: NA; V: TRBV5-1; CDR3: CASSPEGLDTEAFF; DNA: TGCGCCAGCAGCCCCGAGGGGTTGGACACTGAAGCTTTCTTT
length: 15; size: NA; J: TRBJ2-7; D: TRBD1; V: TRBV19; CDR3: CASSMGDRETYEQYF; DNA: TGTGCCAGTAGTATGGGCGACAGGGAGACATACGAGCAGTACTTC
length: 12; size: NA; J: TRBJ1-1; D: NA; V: TRBV10-1; CDR3: CASSPRGREAFF; DNA: TGCGCCAGCAGTCCCCGAGGGAGAGAAGCTTTCTTT
length: 14; size: NA; J: TRBJ1-4; D: TRBD1; V: TRBV19; CDR3: CASSIGQGEEKLFF; DNA: TGTGCCAGTAGTATAGGACAGGGTGAAGAAAAACTGTTTTTT
length: 13; size: NA; J: TRBJ2-1; D: NA; V: TRBV5-1; CDR3: CASSPVSQSEQFF; DNA: TGCGCCAGCAGCCCCGTCTCACAATCGGAGCAGTTCTTC
length: 17; size: NA; J: TRBJ2-3; D: NA; V: TRBV18; CDR3: CASSPLMDGKGTDTQYF; DNA: TGTGCCAGCTCACCACTTATGGACGGGAAGGGAACAGATACGCAGTATTTT
length: 14; size: NA; J: TRBJ2-1; D: NA; V: TRBV19; CDR3: CASVQGPSYNEQFF; DNA: TGTGCCAGTGTGCAGGGCCCCTCCTACAATGAGCAGTTCTTC
length: 17; size: once; J: TRBJ2-6; D: TRBD1; V: TRBV2; CDR3: CASSAGQGISGANVLTF; DNA: TGTGCCAGCAGTGCGGGACAGGGAATCTCTGGGGCCAACGTCCTGACTTTC
length: 16; size: NA; J: TRBJ2-3; D: NA; V: TRBV6-5; CDR3: CASSYEPGGSTDTQYF; DNA: TGTGCCAGCAGTTACGAGCCAGGGGGGAGCACAGATACGCAGTATTTT
length: 18; size: NA; J: TRBJ2-3; D: TRBD2; V: TRBV6-1; CDR3: CASSEAGSSGRAIDTQYF; DNA: TGTGCCAGCAGTGAAGCGGGCAGTAGCGGGAGGGCAATAGATACGCAGTATTTT
length: 15; size: NA; J: TRBJ2-2; D: TRBD2; V: TRBV7-9; CDR3: CASNGGRSDTGELFF; DNA: TGTGCCAGCAATGGCGGGAGATCGGACACCGGGGAGCTGTTTTTT
length: 15; size: NA; J: TRBJ2-3; D: TRBD2; V: TRBV5-5; CDR3: CASSLSGISTDTQYF; DNA: TGTGCCAGCAGTCTTAGCGGGATTAGCACAGATACGCAGTATTTT
length: 19; size: NA; J: TRBJ2-1; D: TRBD2; V: TRBV2; CDR3: CASSATGLGRTSGRNEQFF; DNA: TGTGCCAGCAGTGCTACCGGGTTAGGGCGGACTAGCGGGAGGAATGAGCAGTTCTTC
length: 13; size: NA; J: TRBJ2-1; D: NA; V: TRBV6-5; CDR3: CASSLTGYNEQFF; DNA: TGTGCCAGCAGTTTGACTGGGTACAATGAGCAGTTCTTC
length: 16; size: NA; J: TRBJ1-2; D: TRBD1; V: TRBV5-1; CDR3: CASSFSLGQGGDGYTF; DNA: TGCGCCAGCAGCTTCAGCCTTGGACAGGGAGGCGATGGCTACACCTTC
length: 15; size: NA; J: TRBJ1-2; D: NA; V: TRBV6-5; CDR3: CASSPRGGRSYGYTF; DNA: TGTGCCAGCAGTCCTCGTGGAGGGAGAAGCTATGGCTACACCTTC
length: 14; size: NA; J: TRBJ2-5; D: NA; V: TRBV2; CDR3: CASSEVDFKETQYF; DNA: TGTGCCAGCAGTGAAGTCGACTTTAAAGAGACCCAGTACTTC
length: 14; size: NA; J: TRBJ2-7; D: NA; V: TRBV6-5; CDR3: CASRDGYFSYEQYF; DNA: TGTGCCAGCAGAGATGGATATTTCTCCTACGAGCAGTACTTC
length: 13; size: NA; J: TRBJ1-2; D: NA; V: TRBV19; CDR3: CASSISGIEGYTF; DNA: TGTGCCAGTAGTATATCCGGGATTGAAGGCTACACCTTC
length: 14; size: NA; J: TRBJ1-1; D: NA; V: TRBV6-5; CDR3: CASRLRGQNTEAFF; DNA: TGTGCCAGCAGGCTGCGGGGACAGAACACTGAAGCTTTCTTT
length: 16; size: NA; J: TRBJ2-7; D: TRBD2; V: TRBV24-1; CDR3: CATSDLRLAGGREQYF; DNA: TGTGCCACCAGTGATTTACGACTAGCGGGAGGTCGGGAGCAGTACTTC
length: 14; size: NA; J: TRBJ2-1; D: NA; V: TRBV27; CDR3: CASSLSLSYNEQFF; DNA: TGTGCCAGCAGTTTGAGTTTATCCTACAATGAGCAGTTCTTC
length: 15; size: NA; J: TRBJ2-1; D: NA; V: TRBV3-1/TRBV3-2; CDR3: CASSQRETRGDEQFF; DNA: TGTGCCAGCAGCCAAAGGGAGACTAGGGGCGATGAGCAGTTCTTC